The entry that follows covers one TCR beta chain sequence. The J segment lost 0 bases and the V segment lost 6 bases, leaving 9 bases of the junction unmatched. The CDR3 covers 16 residues. Germline assignment: CDR1 WSHSY and CDR2 SAAADI. The record originates from a study of T cell changes during pregnancy in multiple sclerosis. Repertoires were generated with immunoSEQ multiplex PCR, while TCRdb's copy carries only in-frame clones and drops some. The table includes about 110,000 clones, roughly 92% detected once. The sequences come from peripheral blood, collected after pregnancy. The V gene is TRBV10-2, the J gene TRBJ2-3; 7 bases fit TRBD2. The clonotype originates from a female donor with multiple sclerosis, enrolled in a pregnancy study. The CDR3 region is CASSPGWRGSTDTQYF. The CDR3 DNA is TGCGCCAGCAGCCCCGGGTGGCGGGGGAGCACAGATACGCAGTATTTT.